What follows describes a single TCR beta chain. What it binds is not known. Total RNA amounting to 500 ng was the source from which TCR beta cDNA was made with a constant-region primer. Three nested multiplex PCR rounds of slightly modified ARM-PCR generated TCR beta libraries. Use of TRBV1-TRBV30 forward primers with a C-beta reverse primer characterized the first two PCR rounds, which lasted around 9 cycles each. TCRdb used MiXCR to reprocess the multiplex PCR reads, holding one entry per CDR3 protein. The table records about 120,000 distinct CDR3 sequences, about 68% of them present only once. After removal of 1 base from V and 6 bases from J, the junction contained 8 bases not matched to a gene. This CDR3 region has 16 residues. From germline, CDR1 is SGHAT and CDR2 FQNNGV. Extraction of RNA together with DNA used about 17-31 mg of unsorted bulk tissue. Chronic HBV infection affected patients, none of whom had received treatment. Tumors were each sampled at five separate regions.

This specimen belongs to a study of tumor-infiltrating lymphocytes in primary liver carcinoma. Overall study: Both sexes were represented among patients, who were 30 to 69 years old. Findings of the study overall: Tumor-adjacent and tumor-blood pairs showed less overlap than tumor region pairs.

The chain has TRBV11-2 and TRBJ2-7, with 11 bases fitting TRBD2. Input material: liver tumor tissue from sampling region 1. Subset indicated: tumor region T1, superior pole. This sequence originates from a woman aged 60 to 75 with primary liver carcinoma and hepatitis B virus infection. The CDR3 DNA is TGTGCCAGCAGCTTAGGCCTTGGACTAGCGGGTTCCGAGCAGTACTTC. Translating gives CASSLGLGLAGSEQYF.